Sequencing of this T cell receptor beta chain was carried out in a study of cytomegalovirus exposure and HLA in healthy donors. This CDR3 has 15 amino acids. Trimming took off 0 bases at V and 1 base at J, with 9 bases between the two ends. Germline assignment: CDR1 SGHTA and CDR2 FQGTGA. Primers included in the PCR were 60 Vbeta and 13 Jbeta primers. Only in-frame clones appear in the TCRdb table, and some are missing; sequencing was by immunoSEQ multiplex PCR. The sample lists about 130,000 clones, around 83% occurring once. The rearrangement joins TRBV7-3 to TRBJ1-1; TRBD1 might be the D (5 bases). Sample: PBMCs. The sequence was obtained from a girl aged 2 to 10 in good health and CMV-seronegative. The CDR3 loop reads CASSLTLGENTEAFF. DNA of the CDR3: TGTGCCAGCAGCTTAACGTTAGGGGAGAACACTGAAGCTTTCTTT.